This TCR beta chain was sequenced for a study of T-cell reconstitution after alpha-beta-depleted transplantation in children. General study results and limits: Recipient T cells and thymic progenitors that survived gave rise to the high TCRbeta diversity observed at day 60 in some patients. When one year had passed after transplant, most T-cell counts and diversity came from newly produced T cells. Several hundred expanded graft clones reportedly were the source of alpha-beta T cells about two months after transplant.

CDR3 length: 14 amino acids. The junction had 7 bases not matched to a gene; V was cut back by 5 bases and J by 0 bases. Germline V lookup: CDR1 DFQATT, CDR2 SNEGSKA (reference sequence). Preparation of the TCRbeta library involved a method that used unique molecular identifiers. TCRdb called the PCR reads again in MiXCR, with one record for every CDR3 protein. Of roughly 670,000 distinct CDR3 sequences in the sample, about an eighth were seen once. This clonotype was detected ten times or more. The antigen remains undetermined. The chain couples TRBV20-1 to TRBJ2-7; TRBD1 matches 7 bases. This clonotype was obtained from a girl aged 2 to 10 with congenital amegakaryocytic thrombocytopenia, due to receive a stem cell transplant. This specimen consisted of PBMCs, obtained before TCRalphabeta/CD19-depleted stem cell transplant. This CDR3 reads CSAPRTGFSYEQYF. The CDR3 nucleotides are TGCAGTGCTCCGAGGACAGGTTTCTCCTACGAGCAGTACTTC.